This passage covers 14 T cell receptor beta chains from one sample sequenced in a study of blood T cell repertoires in COVID-19. Sequencing used immunoSEQ multiplex PCR; TCRdb keeps in-frame clones, though not all of them. This table has roughly 100,000 clones, over 80% appearing once. The source material was peripheral blood. These TCRs come from a man in his fifties with active COVID-19.

A single count supports this clone. The genes are TRBV19 and TRBJ2-6, with D perhaps matching TRBD2 (6 bases). The V gene lost 6 bases and the J gene lost 4 bases, with 16 bases spanning the gap. Germline CDR1 and CDR2: LNHDA and SQIVND (reference sequence). The CDR3 length is 16 residues. CDR3 residues: CASRGPEGSGANVLTF. The CDR3 DNA sequence: TGTGCCAGTAGGGGGCCGGAGGGGTCCGGGGCCAACGTCCTGACTTTC.

The chain joins TRBV18 to TRBJ2-1; 7 nucleotides align to TRBD1. The germline V gene has CDR1 KGHSH and CDR2 LQKENI. This CDR3 spans 15 amino acids. The V gene end was trimmed by 2 bases and the J gene end by 5 bases; junction bases not matched to a gene: 6. The DNA for the CDR3 is TGTGCCAGCTCACCAAGGGGCGGACAGGACAATGAGCAGTTCTTC. It translates to CASSPRGGQDNEQFF.

V and J are TRBV28 and TRBJ2-1; TRBD2 might be the D (6 bases). Deletions cut 2 bases from V and 4 bases from J, with 12 bases between. The CDR3 loop spans 15 amino acids. Germline loops: CDR1 MDHEN, CDR2 SYDVKM. CDR3 in DNA: TGTGCCAGCAGTTTACCGGGGGAGCCTTACAATGAGCAGTTCTTC. Amino acid sequence: CASSLPGEPYNEQFF.

The rearrangement links TRBV6-5 to TRBJ1-1; TRBD1 is a possible D gene (5 bases). This CDR3 has 13 amino acids. Germline V lookup: CDR1 MNHEY, CDR2 SVGAGI. V dropped 6 bases and J dropped 6 bases, with 14 bases sitting between them. This chain's CDR3 is CASRGAARSEAFF. In DNA form, the CDR3 reads TGTGCCAGCAGAGGGGCAGCTAGGTCTGAAGCTTTCTTT.

The V gene is TRBV5-1, the J gene TRBJ2-5, with D possibly being TRBD2 (6 bases). The V gene lost 6 bases and the J gene lost 2 bases, with 14 bases spanning the gap. The CDR3 is 14 residues long. Germline V lookup: CDR1 SGHRS, CDR2 YFSETQ. CDR3 loop: CASTSGDLQETQYF. In DNA form, the CDR3 reads TGCGCCAGCACCTCGGGGGACTTACAAGAGACCCAGTACTTC.

The rearrangement joins TRBV28 to TRBJ2-7, with D unresolved. The CDR3 has 15 residues. Germline CDR1 MDHEN, CDR2 SYDVKM. The germline V and J ends were trimmed by 4 bases and 1 base, with 14 bases remaining between them. CDR3 coding DNA: TGTGCCAGCAGTTCCCAAGGAGCGTTTTCCTACGAGCAGTACTTC. Its translation: CASSSQGAFSYEQYF.

This rearrangement joins TRBV5-4 to TRBJ1-2; 9 nucleotides agree with TRBD1. Trimming cost V 0 bases and J 7 bases; bases outside gene matches: 10. CDR3 size: 16 residues. Germline CDR1 SGHNT, CDR2 YYREEE (reference sequence). CDR3 residues: CASSLGVGQGAFGYTF. DNA for the CDR3: TGTGCCAGCAGCTTGGGAGTGGGACAGGGAGCGTTTGGCTACACCTTC.

The V call is TRBV7-7, the J call TRBJ2-1; TRBD1 aligns across 7 bases. The junction had 9 bases not matched to a gene; V was cut back by 5 bases and J by 2 bases. The CDR3 has 16 amino acids. CDR1 SSHAT and CDR2 FNYEAQ come from the germline V gene (reference sequence). The CDR3 reads CASSTGTAQPYNEQFF. The CDR3 DNA is TGTGCCAGCAGCACTGGGACAGCCCAACCCTACAATGAGCAGTTCTTC. The entire variable domain, with the rest obtained from reference TRBV7-7 and TRBJ2-1, is as follows: GAGVSQSPRYKVTKRGQDVTLRCDPISSHATLYWYQQALGQGPEFLTYFNYEAQPDKSGLPSDRFSAERPEGSISTLTIQRTEQRDSAMYRCASSTGTAQPYNEQFFGPGTRLTVL.

The chain links TRBV19 to TRBJ1-4; D uncertain. CDR1 and CDR2 from the germline V gene are LNHDA and SQIVND (reference sequence). CDR3 length: 15 residues. Trimming pared 5 bases from V and 0 bases from J, leaving 10 bases between. CDR3 protein: CASSQRIATNEKLFF. CDR3 DNA sequence: TGTGCCAGTAGTCAGCGAATTGCAACTAATGAAAAACTGTTTTTT.

The rearrangement links TRBV5-1 to TRBJ2-5, with 8 positions matching TRBD2. CDR3 length: 14 amino acids. J was trimmed by 5 bases and V by 0 bases; bases with no gene match: 3. In germline, CDR1 is SGHRS, CDR2 YFSETQ. Here the CDR3 reads CASSLGREGETQYF. The CDR3 DNA sequence: TGCGCCAGCAGCTTGGGACGGGAGGGGGAGACCCAGTACTTC.

The chain links TRBV2 to TRBJ1-1; D is uncertain. Trimming took off 4 bases at V and 1 base at J, with 10 bases between the two ends. The CDR3 extends over 14 amino acids. CDR1 SNHLY and CDR2 FYNNEI come from the germline V gene. The CDR3 DNA reads TGTGCCAGCAGTGCCGGACGGGGGAACACTGAAGCTTTCTTT. Protein sequence: CASSAGRGNTEAFF.

This clone has just one count. This chain uses TRBV6-5 with TRBJ1-2; the D gene is possibly TRBD1 (5 bases). Germline values: CDR1 MNHEY, CDR2 SVGAGI. The ends were cut back, 2 bases at V and 7 bases at J, with 14 bases in the middle. The CDR3 is made up of 14 amino acids. The CDR3 DNA sequence: TGTGCCAGCAGTTACGTCGACAGTAGTGGTGGCTACACCTTC. Translation: CASSYVDSSGGYTF.

The chain uses TRBV12-3 or TRBV12-4 and TRBJ2-1; 7 bases agree with TRBD2. Trimming at V came to 4 bases and at J to 13 bases, leaving 7 bases not matched to a gene. The CDR3 has 12 residues. DNA of the CDR3: TGTGCCAGCAGTTGGGAGGCGGGAGATCAGTTCTTC. The encoded protein is CASSWEAGDQFF.

This clone was seen just once. The chain joins TRBV3-1 (or the pseudogene TRBV3-2) to TRBJ2-3; a weak D match, TRBD1 (5 bases). The ends were cut back, 7 bases at V and 6 bases at J, with 26 bases in the middle. Germline V gene sequence: CDR1 LGHDT, CDR2 YNNKEL (reference sequence). This CDR3 has 17 residues. The CDR3 sequence: CASNPIRVAVGWDTQYF. The CDR3, as DNA: TGTGCCAGCAACCCCATCAGGGTGGCGGTTGGATGGGATACGCAGTATTTT.